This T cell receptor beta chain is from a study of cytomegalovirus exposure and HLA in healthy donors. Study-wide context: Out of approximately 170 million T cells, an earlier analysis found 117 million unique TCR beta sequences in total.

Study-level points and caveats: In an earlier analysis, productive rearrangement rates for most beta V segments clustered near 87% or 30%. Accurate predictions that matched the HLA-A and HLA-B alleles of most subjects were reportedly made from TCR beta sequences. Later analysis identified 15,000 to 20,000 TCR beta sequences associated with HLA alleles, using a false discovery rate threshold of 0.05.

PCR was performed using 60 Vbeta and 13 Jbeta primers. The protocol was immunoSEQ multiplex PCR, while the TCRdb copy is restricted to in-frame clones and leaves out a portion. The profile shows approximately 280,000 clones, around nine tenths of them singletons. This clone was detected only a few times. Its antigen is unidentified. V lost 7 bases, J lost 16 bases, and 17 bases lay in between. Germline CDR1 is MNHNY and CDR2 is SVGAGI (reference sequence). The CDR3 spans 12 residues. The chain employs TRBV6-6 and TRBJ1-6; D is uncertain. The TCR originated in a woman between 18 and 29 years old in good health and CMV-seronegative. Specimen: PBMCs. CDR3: CASTPAGDRLHF. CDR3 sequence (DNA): TGTGCCAGCACCCCTGCCGGGGATAGGCTCCACTTT.